This T cell receptor beta chain comes out of a study of blood T cells in healthy people across ages. The CDR3 is 13 residues long. In germline, CDR1 is MNHEY, CDR2 SMNVEV (reference sequence). Trimming took 6 bases from V and 0 from J, leaving 8 bases between them. Then a second PCR, running about 6 to 12 cycles, was carried out with a sample-barcoded 5' primer and a J-beta primer mix. All cDNA molecules were each tagged by a template-switch adaptor with 12 random nucleotides. TCRdb reprocessed the 5' RACE reads with MiXCR, giving one entry per CDR3 protein. The top ten hold 2.1% of the sample, which has 2 million or so distinct CDR3 sequences, less than 50% seen once.

The source is a woman aged 40 to 49 in good health. The chain combines TRBV27 with TRBJ2-5; D might be TRBD1 (5 bases). The sample comprised blood. Here the CDR3 DNA reads TGTGCCAGCAGAGTAGGGGACCAAGAGACCCAGTACTTC. Residues: CASRVGDQETQYF.